These 26 T cell receptor beta chains came from one sample sequenced in a study of stem cell transplantation in POMP-related autoinflammatory disease. Libraries were prepared by immunoSEQ multiplex PCR; TCRdb keeps only in-frame clonotypes and omits some of them. The repertoire holds tens of thousands of clones, with approximately 90% as singletons. The sequences come from CD4+ T cells from PBMCs, collected after stem cell transplantation. These receptors were collected from a human patient with POMP-related autoinflammation and immune dysregulation (PRAID). Some of these T cells may belong to the graft donor.

The V call is TRBV7-9, the J call TRBJ1-2, with D uncertain. Trimming left V 5 bases short and J 4 bases short, with 11 bases between. CDR1 is SEHNR, CDR2 FQNEAQ, per germline (reference sequence). This CDR3 region has 13 residues. The CDR3 nucleotides are TGTGCCAGCAGCCCCGGGCCTCTCTATGGCTACACCTTC. Its translation is CASSPGPLYGYTF.

This sequence joins TRBV19 and TRBJ2-5, with a tentative D call TRBD2 (6 bases). Germline V gene lookup returns CDR1 LNHDA and CDR2 SQIVND (reference sequence). V lost 5 bases, J lost 2 bases, and 15 bases lay in between. The CDR3 runs to 15 residues. The CDR3 region has the DNA TGTGCCAGTAGTCCCCTAGGGGCGGGGCAAGAGACCCAGTACTTC. This codes for CASSPLGAGQETQYF.

The chain uses TRBV28 and TRBJ2-7; tentatively, D is TRBD1 (6 bases). Trimming removed 6 bases at V and 4 bases at J, with 10 bases between. This CDR3 has 12 residues. Germline V gene data show CDR1 as MDHEN and CDR2 as SYDVKM. The CDR3 sequence is CASSQGGYEQYF. CDR3 sequence (DNA): TGTGCCAGCAGCCAAGGGGGTTACGAGCAGTACTTC.

The rearrangement uses TRBV25-1 and TRBJ2-5, with D uncertain. V dropped 7 bases and J dropped 1 base, with 7 bases sitting between them. The CDR3 runs 12 residues. CDR1 is MGHDK and CDR2 is SYGVNS in the germline V gene. The CDR3 DNA is TGTGCCAGCATTGGTTTCCAAGAGACCCAGTACTTC. This encodes CASIGFQETQYF.

The chain has TRBV19 and TRBJ2-1; 7 bases align to TRBD2. The germline V gene encodes CDR1 LNHDA and CDR2 SQIVND (reference sequence). The V segment lost 0 bases and the J segment 3 bases; nucleotides outside the gene matches: 11. This CDR3 comprises 18 residues. The CDR3 region is CASSIDLHGGNLYNEQFF. The DNA of the CDR3 is TGTGCCAGTAGTATAGACCTACACGGGGGGAACCTCTACAATGAGCAGTTCTTC.

The chain links TRBV29-1 to TRBJ1-3; maybe TRBD1 (6 bases). The V gene's germline CDR1 is SQVTM and CDR2 ANQGSEA. The CDR3 has 13 amino acids. V was clipped by 6 bases and J by 0 bases, with 9 bases between them. The CDR3 sequence: CSVQTGSGNTIYF. For the CDR3, the DNA is TGCAGCGTCCAGACAGGCTCTGGAAACACCATATATTTT.

V and J are TRBV3-1 (or the pseudogene TRBV3-2) and TRBJ2-7, with D maybe TRBD2 (6 bases). The germline V gene encodes CDR1 LGHDT and CDR2 YNNKEL (reference sequence). V was shortened by 1 base and J by 0 bases, with 13 bases between the two germline ends. The CDR3 totals 16 residues. This chain's CDR3 is CASSQGVAVSSYEQYF. CDR3 DNA sequence: TGTGCCAGCAGCCAAGGAGTAGCGGTTAGCTCCTACGAGCAGTACTTC.

The chain is built from TRBV5-1 and TRBJ2-2, with D unresolved. The CDR3 runs 15 residues. In germline, CDR1 is SGHRS, CDR2 YFSETQ. Trimming took 0 bases from V and 1 from J, leaving 7 bases between them. CDR3 sequence (DNA): TGCGCCAGCAGCTTGGTGGCGGTGAACACCGGGGAGCTGTTTTTT. Translation gives CASSLVAVNTGELFF.

This chain links TRBV30 with TRBJ1-4; D might be TRBD1 (6 bases). The germline V gene has CDR1 GTSNPN and CDR2 SVGIG (reference sequence). There are 13 residues in the CDR3. The V end was cut by 0 bases, the J end by 6 bases, with 8 bases between. The CDR3 DNA sequence: TGTGCCTGGAGTGTACAGGGAGATGAAAAACTGTTTTTT. Protein product: CAWSVQGDEKLFF. The full variable domain, its missing parts supplied by reference TRBV30 and TRBJ1-4, is SQTIHQWPATLVQPVGSPLSLECTVEGTSNPNLYWYRQAAGRGLQLLFYSVGIGQISSEVPQNLSASRPQDRQFILSSKKLLLSDSGFYLCAWSVQGDEKLFFGSGTQLSVL.

This sequence joins TRBV2 and TRBJ1-2, with D unresolved. The germline V gene has CDR1 SNHLY and CDR2 FYNNEI. The CDR3 runs to 13 residues. The germline V and J ends were trimmed by 6 bases and 5 bases, with 13 bases remaining between them. The CDR3: CASRGNGVYGYTF. In nucleotides, the CDR3 is TGTGCCAGCAGGGGGAATGGGGTTTATGGCTACACCTTC.

There are a few counts of this clone. This chain connects TRBV18 to TRBJ1-3; D unresolved. The germline V and J ends were trimmed by 4 bases and 4 bases, with 8 bases remaining between them. Germline CDR1 and CDR2: KGHSH and LQKENI. This CDR3 comprises 13 residues. The CDR3 reads CASSRPDGNTIYF. The CDR3 DNA reads TGTGCCAGCTCACGTCCAGACGGAAACACCATATATTTT.

This clone was detected a few times. The rearrangement links TRBV19 to TRBJ2-3; either TRBD1 or TRBD2 may fit D (7 bases each). In germline, CDR1 is LNHDA, CDR2 SQIVND (reference sequence). V was pared by 8 bases and J by 3 bases, with 21 bases between. The CDR3 has 16 residues. The CDR3 bases are TGTGCCAGTTCTCCACTTGGGCAGGGGGGGACAGATACGCAGTATTTT. As protein: CASSPLGQGGTDTQYF.

V usage is TRBV18 and J usage is TRBJ2-2; D is possibly TRBD1 (6 bases). Trimming cost V 1 base and J 1 base, with 7 bases left between them. Looked up from germline, CDR1 is KGHSH and CDR2 is LQKENI. This CDR3 contains 15 residues. The CDR3 DNA reads TGTGCCAGCTCACCACAGGGACAGAACACCGGGGAGCTGTTTTTT. It is translated as CASSPQGQNTGELFF.

The gene calls are TRBV27 and TRBJ2-5, with a possible D match to TRBD1 (5 bases). Germline-derived CDR1 and CDR2 are MNHEY and SMNVEV (reference sequence). This CDR3 region has 15 residues. Between the trimmed V and J ends, which lost 3 bases and 3 bases, there was a span of 14 bases. DNA for the CDR3: TGTGCCAGCAGTTTCAATTCGGCAGGGAAAGAGACCCAGTACTTC. It encodes CASSFNSAGKETQYF.

For the CDR3, the DNA is TGTGCCAGCAGCTTAACGTCCGATTATGGCTACACCTTC. The encoded protein is CASSLTSDYGYTF. This chain joins TRBV7-8 and TRBJ1-2; no reliable D call. This CDR3 is built from 13 residues. V lost 2 bases to trimming and J lost 5 bases, with 9 bases between them. Germline CDR1 reads SGHVS; CDR2 reads FQNEAQ.

This clone appeared a single time. This chain connects TRBV10-2 to TRBJ2-3; D gene ambiguous. V was trimmed by 8 bases and J by 3 bases, leaving 3 bases between them. Per germline, CDR1 WSHSY and CDR2 SAAADI. The length of the CDR3 is 10 residues. This chain's CDR3 is CASGTDTQYF. The CDR3 region has the DNA TGCGCCAGCGGGACAGATACGCAGTATTTT.

The chain has TRBV10-2 and TRBJ1-4; no definite D call. V was clipped by 3 bases and J by 8 bases, with 10 bases between them. The CDR3 sequence is 13 residues long. Germline CDR1 reads WSHSY; CDR2 reads SAAADI. The CDR3 is CASSDLGREKLFF. DNA of the CDR3: TGCGCCAGCAGTGATTTGGGGAGAGAAAAACTGTTTTTT.

In its sample, this clone was seen a few times. CDR3 protein: CASSFHGHGYTF. The CDR3 nucleotides are TGTGCCAGCAGCTTCCACGGGCACGGCTACACCTTC. The rearrangement joins TRBV7-2 to TRBJ1-2; no clear D. The CDR3 is 12 residues long. Germline CDR1 SGHTA, CDR2 FQGNSA. Between the trimmed V and J ends, which lost 3 bases and 8 bases, there was a span of 10 bases.

This clone has a single count. This chain connects TRBV19 to TRBJ2-5; D might be TRBD2 (5 bases). From germline, CDR1 is LNHDA and CDR2 SQIVND (reference sequence). With 4 bases removed from V and 4 bases from J, the gap between germline ends came to 16 bases. CDR3 length: 15 residues. The CDR3 DNA is TGTGCCAGTAGTACACCGGGCCCAGGAGGAGAGACCCAGTACTTC. Encoded protein: CASSTPGPGGETQYF.

V gene TRBV10-1 combines with J gene TRBJ2-1, with TRBD2 matching over 10 bases. Trimming cost V 4 bases and J 7 bases; bases outside gene matches: 7. Germline V gene sequence: CDR1 WNHNN, CDR2 SYGVQD (reference sequence). The CDR3 runs 15 residues. CDR3 residues: CASSALASGGNEQFF. CDR3 in DNA: TGCGCCAGCAGTGCCCTGGCTAGCGGGGGTAATGAGCAGTTCTTC.

This clone was counted once. V and J are TRBV23-1 and TRBJ1-1; 9 bases line up with TRBD1. TRBV23-1 is assigned to the ORF class and has an uncertain function. V dropped 3 bases and J dropped 4; count of bases not matched to a gene: 12. The CDR3 length is 17 residues. CDR3 coding DNA: TGCGCCAGCAGTCACAACAGGGGGCGCGGGGACTCCACTGAAGCTTTCTTT. It yields the protein CASSHNRGRGDSTEAFF.

This chain joins TRBV28 and TRBJ1-5; 7 bases are shared with TRBD1. V shed 5 bases, J shed 1 base, and the junction held 5 bases outside the gene matches. CDR3 size: 15 residues. Germline CDR1 MDHEN, CDR2 SYDVKM. The CDR3 bases are TGTGCCAGCAGTGTAACAGGGGACAGCAATCAGCCCCAGCATTTT. Its protein product is CASSVTGDSNQPQHF.

CDR3 DNA sequence: TGTGCCAGCAGCTTGTTACAGGAGATCACCGGGGAGCTGTTTTTT. Translation: CASSLLQEITGELFF. V is TRBV5-6 and J is TRBJ2-2, with D perhaps TRBD1 (5 bases). The CDR3 spans 15 residues. Looked up from germline, CDR1 is SGHDT and CDR2 is YYEEEE. Trimming cost V 1 base and J 4 bases, with 11 bases left between them.

This clone was counted a single time. DNA of the CDR3: TGTGCCAGCAGCGTAGACGGGTTTGGCGGTGAAGAGACCCAGTACTTC. It encodes CASSVDGFGGEETQYF. This chain connects TRBV9 to TRBJ2-5; D is unresolved. Per germline, CDR1 SGDLS and CDR2 YYNGEE. V was clipped by 0 bases and J by 3 bases, with 15 bases between them. This CDR3 has 16 residues.

This chain connects TRBV29-1 to TRBJ1-2; weak D call: TRBD1 (6 bases). Looked up from germline, CDR1 is SQVTM and CDR2 is ANQGSEA. The CDR3 spans 14 residues. The V gene lost 8 bases and the J gene lost 2 bases, with 18 bases spanning the gap. Here the CDR3 reads CSHLSGAGNYGYTF. In DNA form, the CDR3 reads TGCAGCCACCTCTCGGGGGCTGGGAACTATGGCTACACCTTC.

This rearrangement joins TRBV2 to TRBJ2-7; unclear D gene. The ends were cut back, 6 bases at V and 4 bases at J, with 10 bases in the middle. The CDR3 extends over 12 amino acids. Germline V gives CDR1 SNHLY, CDR2 FYNNEI. Here the CDR3 reads CASSPTQYEQYV. The CDR3 nucleotides are TGTGCCAGCAGCCCCACACAATACGAGCAGTACGTC.